This T cell receptor (beta chain) is from a study of T cells expressing NK-cell markers (dated by TCRdb to between 2020 and 2021). At the level of the whole study: Fewer than ten donors provided sorted CD3+CD56+NKG2C+, CD3+CD56+NKG2C- and CD3+CD56-NKG2C+ T-cell subsets, whose TCR beta-chain repertoires were profiled. Most of the eight sequenced donors were HCMV-seropositive and one was HCMV-seronegative. Sequencing of the libraries produced 2 x 150 bp reads on Illumina HiSeq 2000/2500, MiSeq or NextSeq. The eight sequenced donors were randomly selected healthy volunteers, three men and five women. Study-wide findings and limitations: Those dominant clonotypes were again the most abundant among CD3+CD56-NKG2C+ cells in a handful of donors, at roughly 25-65%. In roughly six donors, the dominant CD3+CD56+NKG2C+ clonotypes ranked among the top 10 CD8+ clonotypes, making up roughly 1.0-8% of CD8+ T cells. Whether the expanded NKG2C-expressing T cell clones were specific for HCMV antigens was left unclear.

To determine HCMV serostatus, a commercial ELISA kit was used to detect HCMV-specific IgG in serum. Peripheral blood mononuclear cells were isolated from blood by Ficoll density gradient centrifugation. On this clonotype itself: The clone's antigen remains unknown.

Counted from cysteine to phenylalanine, this CDR3 has 14 amino acids. No nucleotide data were recorded. CDR1 SGHTA and CDR2 FQGTGA were looked up in the germline V gene. Reads for this sample came from an Illumina HiSeq 2000. TCR beta cDNA libraries were prepared using 5'RACE template switching, which introduced a universal primer site and unique molecular identifiers. cDNA synthesis was primed from the TCR beta constant segment and was followed by two successive PCR amplification steps. Concerning the study's data processing: MIGEC was used to demultiplex reads and group reads by UMI, and MiTCR was used to assemble and quantify clonotypes. To exclude erroneous sequences, any TCR cDNA sequence not supported by at least two reads was discarded. Downstream repertoire analysis used the tcR package, and clonotypes were matched across fractions by CDR3 nucleotide sequence plus V segment. VDJmatch was used to annotate antigen specificity against VDJdb, with one amino acid substitution allowed in CDR3. The reads went through TCRdb reprocessing, and each CDR3 protein sequence gets one entry with no DNA. The V and J calls, along with clone size, are taken from TCRdb and not from the paper's own processing. The sample has 500,000 to 600,000 distinct CDR3 sequences on record. The ten most abundant clones make up about 3.6% of the sample.

Input material: blood T cells: a sorted CD56 or NKG2C T cell subset, CD4+ or CD8+ T cells, or bulk PBMC T cells (not recorded which). This chain is built from TRBV7-3 and TRBJ1-1; with no DNA, the TCRdb D assignment of TRBD1 cannot be verified. The TCR sequence derives from a man aged 18 to 29 in good health. Donor details come from another sample of the same person, matched by shared clones. The CDR3 region: CASRYDRESTEAFF.